This record concerns one T cell receptor (beta chain) sequence. Its antigen is still unknown. The data originate from a study of cytomegalovirus exposure and HLA in healthy donors. Study-level information: Some 85 million unique TCRs, all from HLA-typed donors, were included in an early release of the data.

Study findings and constraints: A later examination showed that TCR association rates differed by HLA locus, with DRB1 most and HLA-C fewest. The study labeled around 160 TCR beta chains cytomegalovirus-associated.

13 Jbeta primers and 60 Vbeta primers were used for the PCR. Assay: immunoSEQ multiplex PCR; the TCRdb copy retains only in-frame clones and omits some. This sample carries roughly 150,000 clones, about 80% of them seen once, and the ten largest clones take about 13%. After removal of 11 bases from V and 8 bases from J, the junction contained 12 bases not matched to a gene. The CDR3 has 13 residues. The germline V gene has CDR1 MNHEY and CDR2 SMNVEV (reference sequence). The V gene is TRBV27, the J gene TRBJ2-1; 7 bases map to TRBD2. Sequencing was carried out using PBMCs. This TCR derives from a man aged 40-49 years in good health and CMV-seropositive. The CDR3 spells CAASMGGSYEQFF. CDR3 nucleotides: TGTGCCGCCTCAATGGGAGGGAGTTATGAGCAGTTCTTC.